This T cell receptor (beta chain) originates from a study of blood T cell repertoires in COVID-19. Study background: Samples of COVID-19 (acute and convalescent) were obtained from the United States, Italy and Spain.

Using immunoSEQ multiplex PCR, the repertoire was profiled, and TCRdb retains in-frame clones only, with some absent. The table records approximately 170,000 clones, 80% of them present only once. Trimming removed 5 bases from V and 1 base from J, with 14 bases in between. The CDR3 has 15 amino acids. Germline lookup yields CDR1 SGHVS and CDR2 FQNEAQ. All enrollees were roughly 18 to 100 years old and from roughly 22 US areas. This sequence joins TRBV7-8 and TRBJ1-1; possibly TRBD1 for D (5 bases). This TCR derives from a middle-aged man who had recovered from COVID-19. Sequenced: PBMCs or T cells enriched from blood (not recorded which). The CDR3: CASSQGVGANTEAFF. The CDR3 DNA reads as TGTGCCAGCAGCCAAGGGGTAGGCGCGAACACTGAAGCTTTCTTT.